These 27 T cell receptor beta chains were all obtained from the same sample, sequenced in a study of beta chain features in type 1 diabetes. General study points: Shortening of TCRB CDR3s, moderate but significant, appeared in all four CD4+ subsets of Type 1 diabetes patients.

Expressed TCRB transcripts got sequenced, as all isolated RNA was reverse transcribed. Profiling relied on immunoSEQ multiplex PCR, and the TCRdb table lists in-frame clones only, not all of them. This sample has about 270,000 clones, with around an eighth found just once. No cognate antigen is known for these TCRs. The sequenced sample was naive CD4+ T cells from blood. The receptors originated from a man aged 25 to 40 with type 1 diabetes.

In this sample, this clone turned up a few times. The chain joins TRBV30 to TRBJ2-5; 12 nucleotides align to TRBD1. Germline V CDR1 and CDR2: GTSNPN, SVGIG (reference sequence). The CDR3 sequence is 14 residues long. V shed 4 bases, J shed 4 bases, and the junction held 4 bases outside the gene matches. The chain's CDR3 is CAWNRDRGRETQYF. The CDR3 bases are TGTGCCTGGAACCGGGACAGGGGGCGAGAGACCCAGTACTTC.

This clone appeared a few times. The V call is TRBV29-1, the J call TRBJ2-1; 9 bases are a match to TRBD2. Per germline, CDR1 SQVTM and CDR2 ANQGSEA. The CDR3 is made up of 16 amino acids. The ends lost 3 bases at V and 0 bases at J; junction bases unmatched: 6. CDR3: CSVEPAGGPSYNEQFF. The CDR3 coding sequence is TGCAGCGTTGAGCCAGCGGGAGGTCCCTCCTACAATGAGCAGTTCTTC.

The J gene is TRBJ2-1, the V gene TRBV30; a possible D gene is TRBD2 (5 bases). The CDR3 totals 14 residues. Per germline, CDR1 GTSNPN and CDR2 SVGIG (reference sequence). V gave up 0 bases and J gave up 7 bases, with 13 bases separating them. As DNA, the CDR3 is TGTGCCTGGAGTGTCCTTTTGAGGGAAAATGAGCAGTTCTTC. Its protein is CAWSVLLRENEQFF.

V and J are TRBV7-9 and TRBJ1-1, with a tentative D call TRBD1 (6 bases). Germline loops: CDR1 SEHNR, CDR2 FQNEAQ (reference sequence). Between the trimmed V and J ends, which lost 3 bases and 1 base, there was a span of 9 bases. This CDR3 spans 14 amino acids. CDR3 amino acids: CASSLGAQNTEAFF. The CDR3, as DNA: TGTGCCAGCAGCTTGGGGGCGCAGAACACTGAAGCTTTCTTT.

This chain connects TRBV9 to TRBJ1-1; D call uncertain. CDR3 length: 14 amino acids. The germline V gene has CDR1 SGDLS and CDR2 YYNGEE. Trimming stripped 4 bases from V and 1 base from J, with 11 bases between. The CDR3, as DNA: TGTGCCAGCAGCTCCCAGGTTCGGAACACTGAAGCTTTCTTT. Its translation is CASSSQVRNTEAFF.

The chain recombines TRBV5-4 with TRBJ2-2, with TRBD2 matching 11 bases. This CDR3 is built from 17 residues. Germline lookup yields CDR1 SGHNT and CDR2 YYREEE (reference sequence). The V segment lost 4 bases and the J segment 7 bases; nucleotides outside the gene matches: 12. The CDR3 DNA follows: TGTGCCAGCAGCCAGTTAGCGGGAGGGCCAGGAGACGGGGAGCTGTTTTTT. Translated: CASSQLAGGPGDGELFF.

The V and J genes are TRBV28 and TRBJ2-7; possibly TRBD1 for D (6 bases). CDR3 length equals 12 residues. Trimming took off 4 bases at V and 7 bases at J, with 11 bases between the two ends. In germline, CDR1 is MDHEN, CDR2 SYDVKM. The CDR3 DNA is TGTGCCAGCAGTTACCTCACAGGGGAGCAGTACTTC. Translating gives CASSYLTGEQYF.

This clone was seen a few times. The V gene is TRBV19, the J gene TRBJ1-1; 8 nucleotides match TRBD1. This CDR3 is 14 amino acids long. Trimming took 5 bases from V and 1 from J; bases not matched to a gene: 3. CDR1 is LNHDA, CDR2 SQIVND, per germline (reference sequence). The CDR3: CASSSDRENTEAFF. The CDR3 DNA reads as TGTGCCAGTAGTTCGGACAGGGAGAACACTGAAGCTTTCTTT.

This clone was counted a few times. In DNA form, the CDR3 reads TGTGCCAGCAGCTTAGAGCCCCTTGTGGGCTACACCTTC. Translating it yields CASSLEPLVGYTF. The chain recombines TRBV7-9 with TRBJ1-2; D is uncertain. The CDR3 covers 13 residues. Trimming cost V 1 base and J 8 bases, with 11 bases left between them. Looked up from germline, CDR1 is SEHNR and CDR2 is FQNEAQ (reference sequence).

In this sample, this clone turned up a few times. This sequence joins TRBV7-2 and TRBJ2-1; D is ambiguous. The CDR3 has 14 residues. The germline gives CDR1 SGHTA, CDR2 FQGNSA. Trimming cost V 4 bases and J 0 bases, with 7 bases left between them. The DNA for the CDR3 is TGTGCCAGCAGCTATCGGAGCTCCTACAATGAGCAGTTCTTC. Translation gives CASSYRSSYNEQFF.

The V call is TRBV19, the J call TRBJ2-1; 8 bases fit TRBD2. Germline assignment: CDR1 LNHDA and CDR2 SQIVND (reference sequence). The V gene end was trimmed by 8 bases and the J gene end by 8 bases; junction bases not matched to a gene: 17. The CDR3 contains 16 residues. As DNA, the CDR3 is TGTGCCAGTCGCGGGGAAGGGACTAGGAGTTACGATGAGCAGTTCTTC. Amino acids: CASRGEGTRSYDEQFF.

This clone was detected only once. This chain uses TRBV5-6 with TRBJ2-5, with TRBD2 matching 10 bases. Looked up from germline, CDR1 is SGHDT and CDR2 is YYEEEE. This CDR3 is 15 amino acids long. V lost 5 bases, J lost 5 bases, and 9 bases stayed unmatched. The CDR3 DNA follows: TGTGCCAGCAGTGGGGCTAGCGGGAGTTTGGAGACCCAGTACTTC. As protein: CASSGASGSLETQYF. Full variable domain (outside the CDR3, taken from reference TRBV5-6 and TRBJ2-5): DAGVTQSPTHLIKTRGQQVTLRCSPKSGHDTVSWYQQALGQGPQFIFQYYEEEERQRGNFPDRFSGHQFPNYSSELNVNALLLGDSALYLCASSGASGSLETQYFGPGTRLLVL.

This clone was seen a handful of times. This chain links TRBV11-1 with TRBJ2-3; tentatively, D is TRBD2 (6 bases). The V end was cut by 3 bases, the J end by 1 base, with 8 bases between. Germline values: CDR1 SGHAT, CDR2 FQDESV (reference sequence). The CDR3 covers 14 residues. The CDR3 loop is CASSLVAGTDTQYF. The CDR3 DNA reads TGTGCCAGCAGCTTGGTAGCGGGCACAGATACGCAGTATTTT.

This clone was observed a few times. The rearrangement joins TRBV5-1 to TRBJ2-6; D call uncertain. Germline CDR1 SGHRS, CDR2 YFSETQ. Between the trimmed V and J ends, which lost 4 bases and 0 bases, there was a span of 5 bases. The CDR3 contains 14 residues. The DNA for the CDR3 is TGCGCCAGCAGCGACACCTCTGGGGCCAACGTCCTGACTTTC. Its protein is CASSDTSGANVLTF.

This clone was seen more than once but under ten times. The chain carries TRBV15 and TRBJ2-7; the D gene is possibly TRBD2 (5 bases). The CDR3 is made up of 16 amino acids. Germline values: CDR1 LNHNV, CDR2 YYDKDF (reference sequence). Trimming cost V 0 bases and J 0 bases, with 12 bases left between them. CDR3 sequence: CATSRDLSGASYEQYF. The CDR3 DNA follows: TGTGCCACCAGCAGAGATCTGAGCGGAGCCTCCTACGAGCAGTACTTC.

This sequence joins TRBV7-9 and TRBJ2-7, with 8 bases aligning to TRBD1. Germline trimming cut 1 base from V and 3 bases from J; bases unmatched to any gene: 8. Per the germline V gene, CDR1 is SEHNR and CDR2 is FQNEAQ (reference sequence). This CDR3 spans 16 amino acids. The CDR3 bases are TGTGCCAGCAGCTTAGGGGGTACAGGGGGAGGCTACGAGCAGTACTTC. Encoded protein: CASSLGGTGGGYEQYF.

The chain joins TRBV7-6 to TRBJ2-7; 8 bases match TRBD2. The junction had 13 bases not matched to a gene; V was cut back by 5 bases and J by 10 bases. From germline, CDR1 is SGHVS and CDR2 FNYEAQ. The CDR3 spans 14 residues. The DNA of the CDR3 is TGTGCCAGCAGCCCCCGGGAGGGCCAAGAATCACAGTACTTC. Translated, it gives CASSPREGQESQYF. Together with reference TRBV7-6 and TRBJ2-7, the CDR3 gives the full variable domain: GAGVSQSPRYKVTKRGQDVALRCDPISGHVSLYWYRQALGQGPEFLTYFNYEAQQDKSGLPNDRFSAERPEGSISTLTIQRTEQRDSAMYRCASSPREGQESQYFGPGTRLTVT.

The chain joins TRBV27 to TRBJ2-1; D is possibly TRBD2 (7 bases). V lost 7 bases and J 0 bases, leaving 13 bases between the germline ends. The CDR3 is 15 residues long. Germline V gene sequence: CDR1 MNHEY, CDR2 SMNVEV (reference sequence). The CDR3 DNA is TGTGCCAGCACTGGGGGGGGCGGCTCCTACAATGAGCAGTTCTTC. Residues: CASTGGGGSYNEQFF.

Details on this clone: Other DNA sequences in the same sample also yield this CDR3. This chain uses TRBV29-1 with TRBJ2-3; a weak D match, TRBD1 (6 bases). V lost 4 bases, J lost 0 bases, and 8 bases lay in between. CDR3 length: 13 residues. Germline V gene data show CDR1 as SQVTM and CDR2 as ANQGSEA. This CDR3 is CSVGQGSTDTQYF. DNA of the CDR3: TGCAGCGTTGGGCAGGGGAGCACAGATACGCAGTATTTT.

This clone turned up a few times. The chain uses TRBV28 and TRBJ2-7; D is ambiguous. The CDR3 is made up of 12 amino acids. Trimming removed 3 bases at V and 7 bases at J, with 10 bases between. In germline, CDR1 is MDHEN, CDR2 SYDVKM. CDR3 DNA sequence: TGTGCCAGCAGTTTTAATGCGGAAGAGCAGTACTTC. Protein product: CASSFNAEEQYF.

This sequence joins TRBV28 and TRBJ2-1; D might be TRBD2 (6 bases). The CDR3 loop spans 15 amino acids. V lost 2 bases and J lost 5, with 13 bases in between. CDR1 and CDR2 from the germline V gene are MDHEN and SYDVKM. CDR3 sequence: CASSLRGRGDNEQFF. The CDR3 DNA reads as TGTGCCAGCAGTTTACGGGGGAGAGGCGACAATGAGCAGTTCTTC.

The rearrangement links TRBV7-9 to TRBJ2-7, with D possibly being TRBD1 (5 bases). The germline V gene has CDR1 SEHNR and CDR2 FQNEAQ (reference sequence). The CDR3 sequence is 13 residues long. V dropped 6 bases and J dropped 1 base, with 10 bases sitting between them. The CDR3 protein is CASRPQGSYEQYF. CDR3 nucleotides: TGTGCCAGCAGGCCTCAGGGATCCTACGAGCAGTACTTC.

This clone was detected only a few times. The chain carries TRBV11-2 and TRBJ2-1; D possibly corresponds to TRBD2 (6 bases). V was cut by 4 bases and J by 8 bases, with 24 bases left in between. In germline, CDR1 is SGHAT, CDR2 FQNNGV. The CDR3 has 17 amino acids. The CDR3 nucleotides read TGTGCCAGCAGCTCTTCTCAACGCGGGATTTGGAACTATGAGCAGTTCTTC. Amino acid sequence: CASSSSQRGIWNYEQFF.

The table lists this clone with a few counts. This chain connects TRBV6-5 to TRBJ1-2; TRBD1 matches at 11 bases. The CDR3 consists of 15 residues. Losses at the gene ends were 6 bases for V and 4 bases for J; bases not matched to a gene: 7. The germline V gene encodes CDR1 MNHEY and CDR2 SVGAGI. CDR3 protein: CASSPGQGATYGYTF. In DNA form, the CDR3 reads TGTGCCAGCAGCCCCGGACAGGGGGCTACCTATGGCTACACCTTC.

This clone has only a few counts. CDR3 nucleotides: TGTGCCAGCTCGCGACTAGCGGGGGGGGAGACCCAGTACTTC. Translation gives CASSRLAGGETQYF. The chain is built from TRBV9 and TRBJ2-5, with 14 bases lining up with TRBD2. In germline, CDR1 is SGDLS, CDR2 YYNGEE. Losses at the gene ends were 7 bases for V and 5 bases for J; bases not matched to a gene: 4. The length of the CDR3 is 14 residues. The complete variable domain, with remaining parts taken from reference TRBV9 and TRBJ2-5, reads DSGVTQTPKHLITATGQRVTLRCSPRSGDLSVYWYQQSLDQGLQFLIQYYNGEERAKGNILERFSAQQFPDLHSELNLSSLELGDSALYFCASSRLAGGETQYFGPGTRLLVL.

This clone has a handful of counts. This CDR3 reads CASSLAGGAETQYF. The CDR3 DNA sequence: TGTGCCAGCAGCTTAGCGGGAGGGGCAGAGACCCAGTACTTC. The V gene is TRBV7-9, the J gene TRBJ2-5, with 7 bases that match TRBD2. V shed 0 bases and J 4 bases; nucleotides not matched to a gene: 2. The germline gives CDR1 SEHNR, CDR2 FQNEAQ (reference sequence). CDR3 length: 14 amino acids. The full variable domain, rest sourced from reference TRBV7-9 and TRBJ2-5, is DTGVSQNPRHKITKRGQNVTFRCDPISEHNRLYWYRQTLGQGPEFLTYFQNEAQLEKSRLLSDRFSAERPKGSFSTLEIQRTEQGDSAMYLCASSLAGGAETQYFGPGTRLLVL.

This clone was observed a handful of times. This chain links TRBV18 with TRBJ1-5, with 8 bases aligning to TRBD1. The CDR3 spans 20 residues. Unmatched junction bases numbered 17, after V lost 3 bases and J lost 1 base. The germline V gene encodes CDR1 KGHSH and CDR2 LQKENI. The CDR3 is CASSPRGGQEGVRSNQPQHF. CDR3 nucleotides: TGTGCCAGCTCACCCCGAGGGGGACAGGAGGGAGTACGGAGCAATCAGCCCCAGCATTTT.